This is a list of T cell receptor beta chains from one sample in a study of cytomegalovirus exposure and HLA in healthy donors. The table came from immunoSEQ multiplex PCR; TCRdb's copy has only in-frame clones and leaves some out. The data contain 150,000 to 200,000 clones, 82% of them singletons. The specimen sequenced was PBMCs. The receptors come from a girl aged 5 to 17 in good health and CMV-seropositive. Each CDR3 is given with its conserved first and last residue. A D gene is named only where the DNA matches it firmly. The size of a clone is reported for some rows only, either as once, few or many, or as a class for expanded clones.

>NA|TRBJ1-1|TRBV7-3|NA
TGTGCCAGCAGCTTAGTCAGGACAGCTACTATGAACACTGAAGCTTTCTTT
CASSLVRTATMNTEAFF
>NA|TRBJ2-7|TRBV27|NA
TGTGCCAGCAGTTTAGGTCGGGACTCCTACGAGCAGTACTTC
CASSLGRDSYEQYF
>NA|TRBJ2-3|TRBV13|TRBD2
TGTGCCAGCAGCCCCTGGGGCTGGCGGGGGGGCAGCACAGATACGCAGTATTTT
CASSPWGWRGGSTDTQYF
>NA|TRBJ2-7|TRBV7-2|NA
TGTGCCAGCAGCCCGCGGGTGGGAGACCTCGAACAGTACTTC
CASSPRVGDLEQYF
>once|TRBJ1-1|TRBV9|NA
TGTGCCAGCAGCGTTAGGTCCACAGTTATAACTGAAGCTTTCTTT
CASSVRSTVITEAFF
>NA|TRBJ2-1|TRBV10-3|TRBD2
TGTGCCATCAGGGGACTAGCGGGAGTTAATGAGCAGTTCTTC
CAIRGLAGVNEQFF
>NA|TRBJ1-4|TRBV25-1|TRBD1
TGTGCCAGCAGTGATTACAGGGGGCTAGGTGATGAAAAACTGTTTTTT
CASSDYRGLGDEKLFF
>few|TRBJ2-5|TRBV7-3|NA
TGTGCCAGCAGCTGGGGACTTTCAGAGACCCAGTACTTC
CASSWGLSETQYF
>NA|TRBJ2-3|TRBV7-2|TRBD2
TGTGCCAGCAGCCCCAGCGGGGTAAGCACAGATACGCAGTATTTT
CASSPSGVSTDTQYF
>NA|TRBJ1-5|TRBV5-7|NA
TGTGCCAGCAGCCTGAATGACAGCCCACAAAAAAAAAGCAATCAGCCCCAGCATTTT
CASSLNDSPQKKSNQPQHF
>NA|TRBJ1-3|TRBV21-1|NA
TGTGCCAACCCGGGACTGACCCTCTCTGGAAACACCATATATTTT
CANPGLTLSGNTIYF
>NA|TRBJ2-5|TRBV4-1|TRBD2
TGCGCCAGCAGCGGTTCGGAGGCGGGAGGGATAGGAGAGACCCAGTACTTC
CASSGSEAGGIGETQYF
>NA|TRBJ2-3|TRBV13|TRBD1
TGTGCCAGCAGCGAGCCGGGACAGGGAGCGGCAGATACGCAGTATTTT
CASSEPGQGAADTQYF
>NA|TRBJ1-1|TRBV5-6|TRBD1
TGTGCCAGCAGCCTCTCCGACAGGGTGGACACTGAAGCTTTCTTT
CASSLSDRVDTEAFF
>few|TRBJ1-1|TRBV11-2|TRBD1
TGTGCCAGCAGCCAAGCAGGGGGCCGGACTGAAGCTTTCTTT
CASSQAGGRTEAFF
>NA|TRBJ1-1|TRBV10-1|NA
TGCGCCAGCAGTGAACGGGTGAACACTGAAGCTTTCTTT
CASSERVNTEAFF
>NA|TRBJ2-7|TRBV2|NA
TGTGCCAGCAGCCGGGGGTCTACCTACGAGCAGTACTTC
CASSRGSTYEQYF
>NA|TRBJ1-1|TRBV4-1|NA
TGCGCCAGCAGCCAAATGATTAGTAGGAACACTGAAGCTTTCTTT
CASSQMISRNTEAFF
>NA|TRBJ2-5|TRBV7-2|NA
TGTGCCAGCAGCCGGGACTGGGTTGGGGAGACCCAGTACTTC
CASSRDWVGETQYF
>NA|TRBJ2-2|TRBV7-9|NA
TGTGCCAGCAGCCCTAGGCGGGAAGGGCGGTTCACCGGGGAGCTGTTTTTT
CASSPRREGRFTGELFF
>NA|TRBJ2-1|TRBV2|TRBD2
TGTGCCAGCAGTCGGCTAGCGGGAGAGGGGGAAAATGAGCAGTTCTTC
CASSRLAGEGENEQFF
>few|TRBJ2-1|TRBV28|NA
TGTGCCAGCAGCTTGCTAGACGGGCAGTTCTTC
CASSLLDGQFF
>NA|TRBJ2-7|TRBV7-3|NA
TGTGCCAGCAGCCCGGGGAGCGCGGGGGAGCAGTACTTC
CASSPGSAGEQYF
>NA|TRBJ1-5|TRBV2|NA
TGTGCCAGCAGTTCCGGGATAGGTCAGCCCCAGCATTTT
CASSSGIGQPQHF
>NA|TRBJ1-4|TRBV19|NA
TGTGCCAGTAGCTGGGGCAGTGCTAATGAAAAACTGTTTTTT
CASSWGSANEKLFF
>once|TRBJ2-1|TRBV28|NA
TGTGCCAGCACCTCCCACCAGCGGGCGAGCTCCTACAATGAGCAGTTCTTC
CASTSHQRASSYNEQFF
>once|TRBJ1-2|TRBV2|NA
TGTGCCAGCAGTCAGGGAACCTACACCTTC
CASSQGTYTF
>once|TRBJ2-7|TRBV9|TRBD1
TGTGCCAGCAGCGTAGATGGGGACAGGGAAATTAGGAAGCAGTACTTC
CASSVDGDREIRKQYF
>NA|TRBJ2-1|TRBV11-3|TRBD2
TGTGCCAGCAGCCGCCCATACGGACTAGCGGGATACAATGAGCAGTTCTTC
CASSRPYGLAGYNEQFF
>NA|TRBJ2-3|TRBV5-1|TRBD2
TGCGCCAGCAGCCCCAGGACTAGCGGGGGGTTGGTAGATACGCAGTATTTT
CASSPRTSGGLVDTQYF
>NA|TRBJ1-2|TRBV7-4|NA
TGTGCCAGCAGCGAGAGACAGTTTGGCTACACCTTC
CASSERQFGYTF
>once|TRBJ1-2|TRBV4-3|TRBD1
TGCGCCAGCAGCCAAACAACGGGACAGGGGGCTAACTATGGCTACACCTTC
CASSQTTGQGANYGYTF
>NA|TRBJ2-1|TRBV18|NA
TGTGCCAGCTCACTCCCCTGGGCCCGCTCCGGGGACAATGAGCAGTTCTTC
CASSLPWARSGDNEQFF
>once|TRBJ2-2|TRBV19|TRBD1
TGTGCCAGTACCCGGACAGGGGGCACCGGGGAGCTGTTTTTT
CASTRTGGTGELFF
>NA|TRBJ1-1|TRBV15|TRBD1
TGTGCCACCAGCCCTCCCAGGGGGCAGTACTCTGAAGCTTTCTTT
CATSPPRGQYSEAFF
>NA|TRBJ1-5|TRBV5-4|NA
TGTGCCAGCAGCTTGGGGCTCGAACAGCCCCAGCATTTT
CASSLGLEQPQHF
>NA|TRBJ1-4|TRBV4-1|TRBD1
TGCGCCAGCAGCCCCTTCCCCGGACAGGTCAATAATGAAAAACTGTTTTTT
CASSPFPGQVNNEKLFF
>NA|TRBJ1-5|TRBV29-1|TRBD1
TGCAGCGTCGGGACAGGGGTTCACCAGCCCCAGCATTTT
CSVGTGVHQPQHF
>NA|TRBJ2-1|TRBV4-3|TRBD1
TGCGCCAGCAGCCAAGATCAGGGGACAGTTCACAATGAGCAGTTCTTC
CASSQDQGTVHNEQFF
>NA|TRBJ2-7|TRBV18|TRBD1
TGTGCCAGCCAAGGACAGGGTAGATACGAGCAGTACTTC
CASQGQGRYEQYF
>NA|TRBJ1-2|TRBV25-1|NA
TGTGCCAGCAGTGCCCGGGACAACCCTAACTATGGCTACACCTTC
CASSARDNPNYGYTF
>NA|TRBJ1-4|TRBV7-9|NA
TGTGCCAGCAGCTTTGAAGGAGCTTATGAAAAACTGTTTTTT
CASSFEGAYEKLFF
>once|TRBJ1-3|TRBV19|TRBD1
TGTGCCAGTTCGGGACAGTCTGGAAACACCATATATTTT
CASSGQSGNTIYF
>NA|TRBJ2-7|TRBV5-6|NA
TGTGCCAGCAGCTCCCCCGACATATACGAGCAGTACTTC
CASSSPDIYEQYF
>once|TRBJ1-1|TRBV27|NA
TGTGCCAGCAGTCCCCAAGAGGGGAGGCGCACTGAAGCTTTCTTT
CASSPQEGRRTEAFF
>NA|TRBJ2-7|TRBV4-3|NA
TGCGCCAGCAGCCAAGACACTAGTCCCTACGAGCAGTACTTC
CASSQDTSPYEQYF
>NA|TRBJ2-1|TRBV29-1|TRBD2
TGCAGCGTGGGGCCCAGGGGAGCGGGGGCCGTGGATGAGCAGTTCTTC
CSVGPRGAGAVDEQFF
>NA|TRBJ2-7|TRBV5-6|TRBD1
TGTGCCAGCAGCTTGGGGCGTTTGGGACAGGGCTACGAGCAGTACTTC
CASSLGRLGQGYEQYF
>NA|TRBJ2-7|TRBV6-1|NA
TGTGCCAGCAGTGATTACTACGAGCAGTACTTC
CASSDYYEQYF
>NA|TRBJ2-3|TRBV9|TRBD2
TGTGCCAGCAGCGTAGTTCCTAGCGGATTAGATACGCAGTATTTT
CASSVVPSGLDTQYF
>NA|TRBJ1-4|TRBV7-9|TRBD1
TGTGCCAGCAGCCCTCTGACAGGGTTAGGGGAAAAACTGTTTTTT
CASSPLTGLGEKLFF
>NA|TRBJ2-5|TRBV2|NA
TGTGCCAGCAGTACCCAACAGGGCCAGGAGACCCAGTACTTC
CASSTQQGQETQYF
>NA|TRBJ1-2|TRBV6-1|TRBD1
TGTGCCAGCAGTGCGCCAAATCCGACAGGGTTAAACGGCTACACCTTC
CASSAPNPTGLNGYTF
>NA|TRBJ1-1|TRBV27|NA
TGTGCCAGCAGTTTATCGGGAGACATGAACACTGAAGCTTTCTTT
CASSLSGDMNTEAFF
>NA|TRBJ1-3|TRBV19|TRBD1
TGTGCCAGTAGTCGACGGGACAGGATCTCTGGAAACACCATATATTTT
CASSRRDRISGNTIYF
>NA|TRBJ1-5|TRBV5-1|NA
TGCGCCAGCAGCTTTTCAGATCCGTCACAGCCCCAGCATTTT
CASSFSDPSQPQHF
>NA|TRBJ1-1|TRBV4-3|TRBD1
TGCGCCAGCAGCCAGCTGACAGGGGGCGCAGAGCCAGCTTTCTTT
CASSQLTGGAEPAFF
>NA|TRBJ1-2|TRBV18|NA
TGTGCCAGCTCCTCGCGCCTCTATGGCTACACCTTC
CASSSRLYGYTF
>NA|TRBJ2-7|TRBV7-6|TRBD1
TGTGCCAGCAGCACGCCCGACGGGGACAGCTACGAGCAGTACTTC
CASSTPDGDSYEQYF
>NA|TRBJ1-1|TRBV10-1|TRBD1
TGCGCCAGCAGTTCGGACAGGGTTACTGAAGCTTTCTTT
CASSSDRVTEAFF